What follows is one TCR beta chain and its context. This sample was taken from a study of blood T cell repertoires in COVID-19. Across the study: There were acute and convalescent COVID-19 samples, and they came from the United States, Italy and Spain.

The CDR3 is made up of 15 amino acids. Germline values: CDR1 MGHDK, CDR2 SYGVNS. The V segment lost 4 bases and the J segment 4 bases; nucleotides outside the gene matches: 2. Some clones are missing from TCRdb's copy, which holds only in-frame ones; the method was immunoSEQ multiplex PCR. This sample carries about 200,000 clones, around 82% of them seen once, and the ten largest clones take roughly 6%. Sequencing was done on a sample of peripheral blood. The rearrangement links TRBV25-1 to TRBJ1-3; 12 nucleotides line up with TRBD1. The receptor's source is a woman in her 70s with acute or convalescent COVID-19. In nucleotides, the CDR3 is TGTGCCAGCAGTGGGGACAGGGGGCCCGGAAACACCATATATTTT. Protein: CASSGDRGPGNTIYF.